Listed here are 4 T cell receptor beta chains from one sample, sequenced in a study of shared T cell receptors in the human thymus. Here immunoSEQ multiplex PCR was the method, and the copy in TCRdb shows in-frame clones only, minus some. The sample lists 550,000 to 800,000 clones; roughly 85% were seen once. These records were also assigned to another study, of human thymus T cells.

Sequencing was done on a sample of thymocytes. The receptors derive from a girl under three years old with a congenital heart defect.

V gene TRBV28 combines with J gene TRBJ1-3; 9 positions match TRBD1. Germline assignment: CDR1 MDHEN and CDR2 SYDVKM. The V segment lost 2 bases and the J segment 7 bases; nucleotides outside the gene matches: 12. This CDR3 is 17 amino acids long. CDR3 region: CASSLRVGTGSANTIYF. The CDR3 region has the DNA TGTGCCAGCAGTTTACGTGTCGGGACAGGGTCGGCGAACACCATATATTTT.

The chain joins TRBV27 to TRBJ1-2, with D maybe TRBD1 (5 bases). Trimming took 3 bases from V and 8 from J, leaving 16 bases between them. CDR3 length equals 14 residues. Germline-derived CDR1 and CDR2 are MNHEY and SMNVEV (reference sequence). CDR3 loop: CASSFIIGGKGYTF. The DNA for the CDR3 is TGTGCCAGCAGTTTTATTATCGGGGGGAAGGGCTACACCTTC.

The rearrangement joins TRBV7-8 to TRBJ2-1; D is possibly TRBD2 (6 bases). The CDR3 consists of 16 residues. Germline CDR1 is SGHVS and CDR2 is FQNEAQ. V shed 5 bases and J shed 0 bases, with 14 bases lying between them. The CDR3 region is CASSHVPGDSYNEQFF. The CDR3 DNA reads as TGTGCCAGCAGCCACGTCCCGGGGGACTCCTACAATGAGCAGTTCTTC. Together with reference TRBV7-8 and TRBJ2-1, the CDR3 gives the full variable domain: GAGVSQSPRYKVAKRGQDVALRCDPISGHVSLFWYQQALGQGPEFLTYFQNEAQLDKSGLPSDRFFAERPEGSVSTLKIQRTQQEDSAVYLCASSHVPGDSYNEQFFGPGTRLTVL.

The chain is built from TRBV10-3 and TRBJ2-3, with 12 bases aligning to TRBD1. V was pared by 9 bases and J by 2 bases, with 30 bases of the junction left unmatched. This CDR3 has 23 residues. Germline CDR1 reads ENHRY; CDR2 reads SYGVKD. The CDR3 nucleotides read TGTGCCATTCCCCCACCGGGACAGGGGGCACAGCTTGCCCCCACCCCAAACACAGATACGCAGTATTTT. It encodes CAIPPPGQGAQLAPTPNTDTQYF.